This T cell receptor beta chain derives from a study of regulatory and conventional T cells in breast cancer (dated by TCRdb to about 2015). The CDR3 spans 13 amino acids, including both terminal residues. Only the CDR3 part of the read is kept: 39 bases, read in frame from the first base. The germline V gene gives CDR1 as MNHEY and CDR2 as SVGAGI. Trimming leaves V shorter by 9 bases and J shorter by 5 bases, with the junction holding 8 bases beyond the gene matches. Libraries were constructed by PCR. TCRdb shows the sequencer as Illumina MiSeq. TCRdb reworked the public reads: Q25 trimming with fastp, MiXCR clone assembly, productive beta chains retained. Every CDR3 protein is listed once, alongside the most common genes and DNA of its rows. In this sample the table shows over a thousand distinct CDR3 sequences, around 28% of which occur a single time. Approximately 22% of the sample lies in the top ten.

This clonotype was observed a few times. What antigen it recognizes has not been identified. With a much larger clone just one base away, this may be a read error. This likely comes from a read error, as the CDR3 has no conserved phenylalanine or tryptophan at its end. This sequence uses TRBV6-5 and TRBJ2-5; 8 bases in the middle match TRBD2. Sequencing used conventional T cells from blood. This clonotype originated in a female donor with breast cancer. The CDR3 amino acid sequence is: CASQRGIGETQYS. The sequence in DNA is TGTGCCAGTCAGCGGGGGATTGGGGAGACCCAGTACTCC.